The 5 T cell receptor beta chains given below trace back to one sample, sequenced in a study of T cell repertoires in cytomegalovirus infection. TCRdb independently ran MiXCR on the reads; one entry per CDR3 protein. Among 400,000 or so distinct CDR3 sequences, approximately 32% were seen once, and the ten largest hold approximately 13%. The sample was PBMCs. Receptors were obtained from a human donor in good health (CMV status not recorded). Some clones in this sample may be carry-over from other donors' samples.

This sequence joins TRBV20-1 and TRBJ2-3; D may match TRBD1 or TRBD2 (5 bases each). Germline V lookup: CDR1 DFQATT, CDR2 SNEGSKA (reference sequence). The CDR3 runs to 15 residues. Trimming removed 3 bases from V and 4 bases from J, with 17 bases in between. CDR3 sequence: CSARDLLRGADTQYF. The CDR3, as DNA: TGCAGTGCTAGGGATCTCCTGAGAGGGGCAGATACGCAGTATTTT.

In this sample, this clonotype turned up many times. The chain couples TRBV4-1 to TRBJ2-7; a weak D match, TRBD1 (6 bases). Germline loops: CDR1 MGHRA, CDR2 YSYEKL. The CDR3 extends over 16 amino acids. Trimming cost V 0 bases and J 6 bases, with 18 bases left between them. DNA of the CDR3: TGCGCCAGCAGCCAAGATCGGGCAGGGGCCGTTGTCGAGCAGTACTTC. Translated: CASSQDRAGAVVEQYF.

This chain links TRBV7-6 with TRBJ1-1; 7 bases line up with TRBD1. The CDR3 contains 15 residues. Germline-derived CDR1 and CDR2 are SGHVS and FNYEAQ. J was trimmed by 7 bases and V by 5 bases; bases with no gene match: 13. The CDR3 DNA is TGTGCCAGCAGCCATTACCTCGACAGGGTTAATGAAGCTTTCTTT. Protein: CASSHYLDRVNEAFF.

This clonotype showed up just a few times. The rearrangement uses TRBV5-6 and TRBJ2-1; TRBD2 is a possible D gene (6 bases). The V end lost 5 bases, the J end lost 1 base, and 13 bases lay between the germline ends. This CDR3 region has 15 residues. Germline V gene sequence: CDR1 SGHDT, CDR2 YYEEEE. DNA of the CDR3: TGTGCCAGCAGACTATCTCGGGGGTCCTACAATGAGCAGTTCTTC. It is translated as CASRLSRGSYNEQFF.

Only a few counts were recorded for this clonotype. This chain connects TRBV7-9 to TRBJ2-3; the D gene is possibly TRBD2 (5 bases). This CDR3 has 16 residues. Per germline, CDR1 SEHNR and CDR2 FQNEAQ (reference sequence). Trimming took 2 bases from V and 2 from J, leaving 14 bases between them. The CDR3 is CASSLFGGRDTDTQYF. In DNA, the CDR3 is TGTGCCAGCAGCTTATTCGGTGGGAGAGACACAGATACGCAGTATTTT.